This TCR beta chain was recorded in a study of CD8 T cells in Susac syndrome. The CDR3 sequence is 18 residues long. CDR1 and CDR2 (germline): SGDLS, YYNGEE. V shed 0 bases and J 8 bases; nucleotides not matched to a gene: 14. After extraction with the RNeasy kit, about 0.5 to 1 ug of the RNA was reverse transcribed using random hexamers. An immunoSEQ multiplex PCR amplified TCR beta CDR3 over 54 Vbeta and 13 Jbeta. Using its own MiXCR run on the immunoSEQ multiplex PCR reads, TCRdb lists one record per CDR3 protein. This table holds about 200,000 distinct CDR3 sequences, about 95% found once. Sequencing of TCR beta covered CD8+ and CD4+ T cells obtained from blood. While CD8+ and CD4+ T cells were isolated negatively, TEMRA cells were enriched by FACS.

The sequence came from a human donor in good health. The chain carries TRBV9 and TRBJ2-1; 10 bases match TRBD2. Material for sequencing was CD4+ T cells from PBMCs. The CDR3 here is CASSVDLAGALTIDEQFF. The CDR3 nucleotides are TGTGCCAGCAGCGTAGACCTAGCGGGAGCCCTCACCATAGATGAGCAGTTCTTC.